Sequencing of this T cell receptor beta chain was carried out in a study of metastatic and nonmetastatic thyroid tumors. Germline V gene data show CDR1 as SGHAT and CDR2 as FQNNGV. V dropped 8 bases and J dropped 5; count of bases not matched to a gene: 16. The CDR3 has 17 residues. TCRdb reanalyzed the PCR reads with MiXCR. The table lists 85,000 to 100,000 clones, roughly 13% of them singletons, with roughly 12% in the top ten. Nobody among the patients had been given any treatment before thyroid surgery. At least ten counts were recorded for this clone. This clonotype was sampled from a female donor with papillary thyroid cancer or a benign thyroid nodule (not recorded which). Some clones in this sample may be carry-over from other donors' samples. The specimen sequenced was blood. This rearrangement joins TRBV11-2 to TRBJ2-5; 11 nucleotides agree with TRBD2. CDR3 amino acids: CASQIGISGRGTETQYF. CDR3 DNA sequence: TGTGCCAGCCAAATCGGGATTAGCGGGAGGGGGACGGAGACCCAGTACTTC.